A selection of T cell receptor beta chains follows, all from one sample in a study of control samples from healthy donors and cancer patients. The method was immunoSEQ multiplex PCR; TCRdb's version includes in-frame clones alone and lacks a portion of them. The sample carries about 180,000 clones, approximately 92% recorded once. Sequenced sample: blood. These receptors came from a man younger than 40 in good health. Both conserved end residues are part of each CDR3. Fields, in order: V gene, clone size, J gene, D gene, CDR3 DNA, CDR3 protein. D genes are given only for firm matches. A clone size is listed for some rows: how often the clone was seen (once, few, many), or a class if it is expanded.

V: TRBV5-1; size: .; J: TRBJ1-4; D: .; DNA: TGCGCCAGCAGCTTGGGAAGACGGGGAGGAAAACTGTTTTTT; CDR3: CASSLGRRGGKLFF
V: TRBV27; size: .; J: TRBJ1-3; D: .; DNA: TGTGCCAGCAGTGAAGGGGGGTCAAGAAACACCATATATTTT; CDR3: CASSEGGSRNTIYF
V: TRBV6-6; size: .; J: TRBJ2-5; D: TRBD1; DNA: TGTGCCAGCAACGACAGGGGAGTCCAAGAGACCCAGTACTTC; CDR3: CASNDRGVQETQYF
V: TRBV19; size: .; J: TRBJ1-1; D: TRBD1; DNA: TGTGCCAGTAGTATAGAAGGACAGGGGCCTTTAAACACTGAAGCTTTCTTT; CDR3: CASSIEGQGPLNTEAFF
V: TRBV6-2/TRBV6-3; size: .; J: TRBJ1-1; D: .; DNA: TGTGCCAGCAGTTCTCATACCGGGACGGAACAAGCTTTCTTT; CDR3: CASSSHTGTEQAFF
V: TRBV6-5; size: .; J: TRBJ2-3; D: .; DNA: TGTGCCAGCAGTTTCGAGGCCCACCTCAACACAGATACGCAGTATTTT; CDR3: CASSFEAHLNTDTQYF
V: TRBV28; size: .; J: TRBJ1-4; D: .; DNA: TGTGCCAGCAGTTTAGTGGGCGCAACTAATGAAAAACTGTTTTTT; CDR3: CASSLVGATNEKLFF
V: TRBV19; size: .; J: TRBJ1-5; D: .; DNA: TGTGCCAGTAGTACGCAGGGGCGCAATCAGCCCCAGCATTTT; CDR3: CASSTQGRNQPQHF
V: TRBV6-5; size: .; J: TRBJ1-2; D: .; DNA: TGTGCCAGCAGAAAGACGGGACGGAACTATGGCTACACCTTC; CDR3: CASRKTGRNYGYTF
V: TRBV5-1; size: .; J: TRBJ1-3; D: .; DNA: TGCGCCAGCAGCTCCCGGGACAACTCTGGAAACACCATATATTTT; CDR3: CASSSRDNSGNTIYF
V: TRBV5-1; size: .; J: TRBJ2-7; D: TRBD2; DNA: TGCGCCAGCAGCTTGGCTTCCGGGACTAGCGGTTCCTACGAGCAGTACTTC; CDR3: CASSLASGTSGSYEQYF
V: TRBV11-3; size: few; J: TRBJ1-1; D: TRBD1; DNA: TGTGCCAGCAGCTCCGAAAGTCAGGGGGATGGAGACACTGAAGCTTTCTTT; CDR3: CASSSESQGDGDTEAFF
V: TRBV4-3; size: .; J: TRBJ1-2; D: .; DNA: TGCGCCAGCAGCCAAGGTTTCGATGCTTCCCACTGGGGCTACACCTTC; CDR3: CASSQGFDASHWGYTF
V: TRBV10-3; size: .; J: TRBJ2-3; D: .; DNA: TGTGCCATCACCAGGGGTAGCAGAAGTAGCACAGATACGCAGTATTTT; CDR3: CAITRGSRSSTDTQYF
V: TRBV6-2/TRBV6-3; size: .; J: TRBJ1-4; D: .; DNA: TGTGCCAGCAGCCTCCGTGGCAGGGGTTGGGAAAAACTGTTTTTT; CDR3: CASSLRGRGWEKLFF
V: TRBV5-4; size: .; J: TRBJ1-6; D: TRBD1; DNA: TGTGCCAGCAGCTCAGGACAGGGAGGTTCACCCCTCCACTTT; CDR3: CASSSGQGGSPLHF
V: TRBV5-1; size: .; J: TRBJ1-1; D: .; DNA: TGCGCCAGCAGCTTTGGGGGGCCAGGGGAAGCTTTCTTT; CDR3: CASSFGGPGEAFF
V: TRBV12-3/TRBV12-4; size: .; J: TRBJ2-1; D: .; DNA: TGTGCCAGCAGTCCTGGACAGGGAGGGGAGCAGTTCTTC; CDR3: CASSPGQGGEQFF
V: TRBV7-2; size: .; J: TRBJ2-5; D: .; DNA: TGTGCCAGCAGCTTAGCGTTGAGGGAGACCCAGTACTTC; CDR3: CASSLALRETQYF
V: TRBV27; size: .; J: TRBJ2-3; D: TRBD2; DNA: TGTGCCAGCAGCCAGGGACTAGCGGATCCGTACACAGATACGCAGTATTTT; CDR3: CASSQGLADPYTDTQYF
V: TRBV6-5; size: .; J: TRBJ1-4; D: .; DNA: TGTGCCAGCAGCCCCGGCCTGGCGGAAAAACTGTTTTTT; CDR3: CASSPGLAEKLFF
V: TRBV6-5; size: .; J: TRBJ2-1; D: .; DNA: TGTGCCACCCGGGCTAGCCACAATGAGCAGTTCTTC; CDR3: CATRASHNEQFF
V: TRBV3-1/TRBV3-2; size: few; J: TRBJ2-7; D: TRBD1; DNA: TGTGCCAGCAGCCCCCGGGACAGGGGAGTCGACGAGCAGTACTTC; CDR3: CASSPRDRGVDEQYF
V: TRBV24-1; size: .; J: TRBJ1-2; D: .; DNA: TGTGCCACCAGTGATTTGGGGGATGGCTACACCTTC; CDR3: CATSDLGDGYTF
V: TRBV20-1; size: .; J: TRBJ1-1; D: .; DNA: TGCAGTGCTAGTTTGTACACTGAAGCTTTCTTT; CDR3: CSASLYTEAFF
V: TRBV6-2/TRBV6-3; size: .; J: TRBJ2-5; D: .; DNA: TGTGCCAGCAGCCCGATTGTGGGGCAAGAGACCCAGTACTTC; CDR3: CASSPIVGQETQYF
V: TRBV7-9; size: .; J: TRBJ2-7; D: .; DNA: TGTGCCAGCAGCTTAAGTGGGACTGCGGTTTCCGAGCAGTACTTC; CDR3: CASSLSGTAVSEQYF
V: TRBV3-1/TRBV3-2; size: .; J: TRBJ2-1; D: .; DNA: TGTGCCAGCAGCCAAGATTTGACAGAAGGGAATGAGCAGTTCTTC; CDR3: CASSQDLTEGNEQFF
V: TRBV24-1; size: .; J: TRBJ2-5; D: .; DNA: TGTGCCACCAGTGACACCCGGCCGACGGGGTGGGAGACCCAGTACTTC; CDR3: CATSDTRPTGWETQYF
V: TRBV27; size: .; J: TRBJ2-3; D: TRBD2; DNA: TGTGCCAGCAGTCCCCTAGCGGGGGGACGCCCCGATACGCAGTATTTT; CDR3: CASSPLAGGRPDTQYF
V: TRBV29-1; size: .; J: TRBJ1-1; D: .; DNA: TGCAGCGTTGAAAAGGGGATAGGGACTGAAGCTTTCTTT; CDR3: CSVEKGIGTEAFF
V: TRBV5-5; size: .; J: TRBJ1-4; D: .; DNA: TGTGCCAGCAGCTCCCTCAGCGAAAAACTGTTTTTT; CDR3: CASSSLSEKLFF
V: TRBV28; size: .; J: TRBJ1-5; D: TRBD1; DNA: TGTGCCAGCAGCCGCTTATCGGGACAGTTCCGAGGGAATCAGCCCCAGCATTTT; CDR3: CASSRLSGQFRGNQPQHF
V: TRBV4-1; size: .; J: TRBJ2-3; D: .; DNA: TGCGCCAGCAGCCAAGACGGTGATACGCAGTATTTT; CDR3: CASSQDGDTQYF
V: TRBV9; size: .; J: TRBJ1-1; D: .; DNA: TGTGCCAGCAGCGTAGCTCCCGGGGGTCAATACACTGAAGCTTTCTTT; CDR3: CASSVAPGGQYTEAFF
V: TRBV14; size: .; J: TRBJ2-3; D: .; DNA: TGTGCCAGCAGCCAACAGGGAAGGTCGGATACGCAGTATTTT; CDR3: CASSQQGRSDTQYF
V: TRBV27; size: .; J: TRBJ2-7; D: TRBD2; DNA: TGTGCCAGCAGTTATAGCGGGAACTCCTACGAGCAGTACTTC; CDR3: CASSYSGNSYEQYF
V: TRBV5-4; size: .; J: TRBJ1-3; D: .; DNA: TGTGCCAGCAGCGGGGGGGCCCCGAGCTCTGGAAACACCATATATTTT; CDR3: CASSGGAPSSGNTIYF
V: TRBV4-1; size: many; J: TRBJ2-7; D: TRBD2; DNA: TGCGCCAGCAGCCAAGGGTTCACTAGCGGGAGGTTCGGCGACGAGCAGTACTTC; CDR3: CASSQGFTSGRFGDEQYF
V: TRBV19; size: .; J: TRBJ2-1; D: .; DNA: TGTGCCAGTAGCCCGACCGTCAGCTCCTACAATGAGCAGTTCTTC; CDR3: CASSPTVSSYNEQFF
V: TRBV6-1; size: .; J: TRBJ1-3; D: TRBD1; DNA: TGTGCCAGCAGTGAACGGGACAGGGGGACTAGCTCTGGAAACACCATATATTTT; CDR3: CASSERDRGTSSGNTIYF
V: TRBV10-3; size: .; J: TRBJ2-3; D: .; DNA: TGTGCCATCAGTGGCCTCGGATTTAGCACAGATACGCAGTATTTT; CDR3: CAISGLGFSTDTQYF
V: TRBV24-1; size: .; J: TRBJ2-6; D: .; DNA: TGTGCCACCAGTGAGACTGGCTCTGGGGCCAACGTCCTGACTTTC; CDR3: CATSETGSGANVLTF
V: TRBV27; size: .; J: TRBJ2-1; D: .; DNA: TGTGCCAGCAGTCGACCGTCCGATGAGCAGTTCTTC; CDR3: CASSRPSDEQFF
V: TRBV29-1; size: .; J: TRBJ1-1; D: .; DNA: TGCAGCGTCGAAGCCCAGGGTCTTGAAGCTTTCTTT; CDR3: CSVEAQGLEAFF
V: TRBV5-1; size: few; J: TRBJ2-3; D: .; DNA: TGCGCCAGCAGCTTCCTCACAGATACGCAGTATTTT; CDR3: CASSFLTDTQYF
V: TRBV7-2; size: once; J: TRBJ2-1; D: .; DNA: TGTGCCAGCAGCCATGATGGATCCTACAATGAGCAGTTCTTC; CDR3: CASSHDGSYNEQFF
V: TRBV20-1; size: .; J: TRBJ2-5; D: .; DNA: TGCAGTGCTAGTGAGTGGCAGCGCCAAGAGACCCAGTACTTC; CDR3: CSASEWQRQETQYF
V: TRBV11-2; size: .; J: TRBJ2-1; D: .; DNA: TGTGCCAGCAGCAGATTGACCCTCTACAATGAGCAGTTCTTC; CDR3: CASSRLTLYNEQFF
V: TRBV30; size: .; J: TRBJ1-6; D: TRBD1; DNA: TGTGCCTGGCGGACAGGGGGAAATTCACCCCTCCACTTT; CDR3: CAWRTGGNSPLHF
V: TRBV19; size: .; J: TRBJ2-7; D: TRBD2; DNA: TGTGCCAGTAGTGTTACGACTAGCGGGAAATCCTACGAGCAGTACTTC; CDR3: CASSVTTSGKSYEQYF
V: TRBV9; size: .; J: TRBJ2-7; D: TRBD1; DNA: TGTGCCAGCAGCGCTACCGGGACAGGGTCCTACGAGCAGTACTTC; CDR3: CASSATGTGSYEQYF
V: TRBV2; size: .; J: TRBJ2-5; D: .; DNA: TGTGCCAGCACCCGAAGGGAGGATATGTACCAAGAGACCCAGTACTTC; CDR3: CASTRREDMYQETQYF
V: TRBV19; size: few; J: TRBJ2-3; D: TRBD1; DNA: TGTGCCAGTAGTGACAGGGGGCAGACAGATACGCAGTATTTT; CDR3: CASSDRGQTDTQYF
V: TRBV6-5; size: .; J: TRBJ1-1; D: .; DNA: TGTGCCAGCAGTTGGGGGTTCACTGAAGCTTTCTTT; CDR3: CASSWGFTEAFF
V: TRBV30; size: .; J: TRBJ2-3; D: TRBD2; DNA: TGTGCCTGGACTCGGACTAGCGTAACAGATACGCAGTATTTT; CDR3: CAWTRTSVTDTQYF
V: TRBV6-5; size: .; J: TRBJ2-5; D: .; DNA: TGTGCCAGCAGTTACTCGGGACTCGAAGAGACCCAGTACTTC; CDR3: CASSYSGLEETQYF
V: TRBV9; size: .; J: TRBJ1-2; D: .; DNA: TGTGCCAGCAGCGTAGGAGGGACCCCGTATGGCTACACCTTC; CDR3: CASSVGGTPYGYTF
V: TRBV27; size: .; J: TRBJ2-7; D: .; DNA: TGTGCCAGCAGTTTATCGGTTGGAGGCGAGCAGTACTTC; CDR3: CASSLSVGGEQYF